This T cell receptor (beta chain) was profiled in a study of T-cell memory formation after mild COVID-19 (dated by TCRdb to the early 2020s). About the investigation overall: Most TCR sequence clusters were specific to one of the two donors. T-cell clones expanding and contracting after mild COVID-19 in two donors were tracked by longitudinal TCRalpha and TCRbeta repertoire sequencing. The cohort comprised two young, previously healthy adult volunteers, one female and one male. The paper as a whole reports these results and caveats: The study covered only a couple of mild cases, and larger cohorts including severe cases with pre-infection samples were considered necessary. From day 15 to 85, contracting clones showed balanced CD4/CD8 phenotypes, whereas a second wave of clones that expanded from day 15 to 37 leaned towards CD4+. Contracting CD4+ clones were found mainly in CM and EM memory subsets, while CD8+ clones were enriched in EMRA. The second-wave clones that peaked on day 37 were not confirmed to be SARS-CoV-2 specific. Some responding clones were found in pre-infection memory, which suggests that pre-existing cross-reactive memory T cells took part in the SARS-CoV-2 response.

As for this clonotype: There is no known antigen for this receptor. Base-call qualities are not available, and no considerably larger clone is one nucleotide away.

Ficoll-Paque density gradient centrifugation was the method used to isolate PBMCs. Sequenced using an Illumina NovaSeq 6000. Using 5'RACE with constant-segment primers, TCRalpha and TCRbeta cDNA libraries were constructed, with sample barcodes and unique molecular identifiers added in the process. Trizol reagent was used to extract RNA from every sample. Library amplification was performed in two PCR steps, and a second sample barcode and Illumina TruSeq adapters were introduced in the second step. Libraries were sequenced on an Illumina NovaSeq with 2 x 150 bp paired-end reads. The paper's data handling went like this. With migec v1.2.7, reads were demultiplexed and then collapsed into UMI-guided consensus sequences. Using mixcr v2.1.11, UMI consensuses were aligned to TRA and TRB V and J templates and then assembled into clonotypes. A clonotype was counted as expanded or contracted only when both edgeR and NoisET called the clonotype significant, with the noise models trained on biological replicates. For edgeR calls, the cutoffs were a false discovery rate-adjusted p below 0.01 and a log2 fold-change threshold of 1. PCA with hierarchical clustering of max-normalized trajectories of the 1000 most abundant clonotypes was used as exploratory dynamics analysis. Each responding clone was given a CD4 or CD8 phenotype based on the CD4+ and CD8+ repertoires, which had been sequenced separately. The public reads were run again by TCRdb, first through fastp at Q25 and then through MiXCR, and only productive beta chains were kept. When rows share a CDR3 protein, they turn into one entry using the most common DNA and genes. These V and J calls derive from TCRdb rather than the authors' analysis. The sample table holds some 330,000 distinct CDR3 sequences, of which around 21% were seen once. Under 15% of the sample rests with the top ten.

The CDR3 runs 16 amino acids, cysteine and phenylalanine included. Solely the CDR3 DNA is kept, with 48 bases framed from the first base. From a lookup of the germline V gene, CDR1 and CDR2 are MNHEY and SVGEGT. V is cut back by 2 bases and J by 4 bases, with 6 bases in the junction unmatched. The clonotype was recovered from an adult woman who had mild COVID-19 (a few samples of this study predate the infection). The sample titles of this study are shuffled in the database, so cell type and time point are left out; the donor was told from shared clones. Recombination connected TRBV6-2 or TRBV6-3 to TRBJ2-7; TRBD1 matches 12 bases in the middle. The specimen sequenced was PBMCs or a T cell subset sorted from them (not recorded which). The nucleotides are TGTGCCAGCAGTTACCACCGGGACAGGGGGCGGTACGAGCAGTACTTC. The encoded protein is CASSYHRDRGRYEQYF.